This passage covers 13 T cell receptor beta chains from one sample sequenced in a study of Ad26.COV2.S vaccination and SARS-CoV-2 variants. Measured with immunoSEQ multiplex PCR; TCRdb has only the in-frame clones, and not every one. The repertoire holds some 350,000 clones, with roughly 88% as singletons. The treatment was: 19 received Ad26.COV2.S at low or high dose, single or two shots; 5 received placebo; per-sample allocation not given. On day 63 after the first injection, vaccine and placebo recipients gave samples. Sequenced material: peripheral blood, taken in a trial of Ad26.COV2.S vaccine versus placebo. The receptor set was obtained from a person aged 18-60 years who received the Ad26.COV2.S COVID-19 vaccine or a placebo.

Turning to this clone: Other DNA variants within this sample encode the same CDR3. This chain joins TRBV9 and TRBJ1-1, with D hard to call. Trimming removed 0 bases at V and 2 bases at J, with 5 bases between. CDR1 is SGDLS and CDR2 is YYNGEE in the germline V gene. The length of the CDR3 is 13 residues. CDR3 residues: CASSVGENTEAFF. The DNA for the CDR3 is TGTGCCAGCAGCGTAGGGGAAAACACTGAAGCTTTCTTT.

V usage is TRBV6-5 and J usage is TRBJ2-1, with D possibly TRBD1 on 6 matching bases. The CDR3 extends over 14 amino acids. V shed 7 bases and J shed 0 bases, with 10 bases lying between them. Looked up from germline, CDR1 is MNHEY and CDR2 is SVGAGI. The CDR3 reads CASNTGSSYNEQFF. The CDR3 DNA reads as TGTGCCAGCAACACAGGGAGCTCCTACAATGAGCAGTTCTTC.

The CDR3 here is CASSLGYGQVPYGYTF. DNA of the CDR3: TGTGCCAGCAGCTTAGGATACGGACAGGTGCCCTATGGCTACACCTTC. V is TRBV11-2 and J is TRBJ1-2; TRBD1 aligns across 7 bases. Trimming at V came to 1 base and at J to 4 bases, leaving 9 bases not matched to a gene. CDR1 is SGHAT, CDR2 FQNNGV, per germline. The CDR3 is 16 amino acids.

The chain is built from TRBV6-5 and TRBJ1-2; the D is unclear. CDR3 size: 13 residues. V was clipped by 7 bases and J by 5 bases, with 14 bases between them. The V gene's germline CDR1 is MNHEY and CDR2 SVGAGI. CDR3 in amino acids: CASIESSVYGYTF. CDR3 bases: TGTGCCAGCATCGAGTCGTCTGTTTATGGCTACACCTTC.

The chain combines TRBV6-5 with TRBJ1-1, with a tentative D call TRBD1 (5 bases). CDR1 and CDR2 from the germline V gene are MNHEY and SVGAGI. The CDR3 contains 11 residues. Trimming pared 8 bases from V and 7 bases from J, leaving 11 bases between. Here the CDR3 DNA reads TGTGCCAGCCAAGGGGAGATTGAAGCTTTCTTT. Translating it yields CASQGEIEAFF.

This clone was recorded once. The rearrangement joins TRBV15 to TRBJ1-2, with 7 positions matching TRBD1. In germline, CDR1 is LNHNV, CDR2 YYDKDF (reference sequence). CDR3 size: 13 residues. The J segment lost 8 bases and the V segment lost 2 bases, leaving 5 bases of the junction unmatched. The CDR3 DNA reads TGTGCCACCAGCAGAACCACAGGGGACGGCTACACCTTC. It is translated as CATSRTTGDGYTF.

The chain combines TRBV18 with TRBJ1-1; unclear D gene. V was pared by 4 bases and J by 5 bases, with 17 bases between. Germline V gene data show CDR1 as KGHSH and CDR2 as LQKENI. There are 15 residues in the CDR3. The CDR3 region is CASSQNLGLDTEAFF. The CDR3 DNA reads TGTGCCAGCTCACAAAACCTGGGATTAGATACTGAAGCTTTCTTT.

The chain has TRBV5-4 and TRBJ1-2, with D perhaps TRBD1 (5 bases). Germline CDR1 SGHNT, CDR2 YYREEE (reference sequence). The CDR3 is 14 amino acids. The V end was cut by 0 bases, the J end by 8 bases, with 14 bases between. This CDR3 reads CASSLAGNSGGYTF. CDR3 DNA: TGTGCCAGCAGCTTGGCAGGGAATTCTGGGGGCTACACCTTC.

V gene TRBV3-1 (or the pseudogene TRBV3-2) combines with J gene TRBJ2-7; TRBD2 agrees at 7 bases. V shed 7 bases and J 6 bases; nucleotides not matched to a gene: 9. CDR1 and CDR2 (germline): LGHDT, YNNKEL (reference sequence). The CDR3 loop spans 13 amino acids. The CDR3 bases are TGTGCCAGCAAAGGGCAGGGAGGGCCCGAGCAGTACTTC. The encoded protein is CASKGQGGPEQYF.

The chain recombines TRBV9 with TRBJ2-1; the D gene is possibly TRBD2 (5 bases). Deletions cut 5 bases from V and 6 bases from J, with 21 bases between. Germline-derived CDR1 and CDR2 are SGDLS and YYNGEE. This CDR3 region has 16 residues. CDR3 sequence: CASSPPETSPSNEQFF. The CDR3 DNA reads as TGTGCCAGCAGTCCACCCGAAACTAGTCCGTCCAATGAGCAGTTCTTC.

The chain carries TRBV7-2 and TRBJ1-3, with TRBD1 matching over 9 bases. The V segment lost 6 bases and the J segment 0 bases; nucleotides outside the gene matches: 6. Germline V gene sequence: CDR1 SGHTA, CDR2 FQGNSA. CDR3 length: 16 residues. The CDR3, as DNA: TGTGCCAGCAGTTTTGGGACAGGGTACTCTGGAAACACCATATATTTT. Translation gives CASSFGTGYSGNTIYF.

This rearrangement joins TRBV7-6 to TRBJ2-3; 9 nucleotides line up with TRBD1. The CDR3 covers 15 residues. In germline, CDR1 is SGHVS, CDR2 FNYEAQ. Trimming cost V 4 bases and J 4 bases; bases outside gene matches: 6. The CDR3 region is CASSSDRGGPDTQYF. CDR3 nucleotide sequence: TGTGCCAGCAGCTCGGACAGGGGTGGCCCAGATACGCAGTATTTT.

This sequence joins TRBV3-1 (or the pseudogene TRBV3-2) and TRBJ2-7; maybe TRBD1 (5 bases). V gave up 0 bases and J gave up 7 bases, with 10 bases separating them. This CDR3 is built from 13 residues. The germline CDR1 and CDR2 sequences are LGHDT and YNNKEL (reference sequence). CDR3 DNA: TGTGCCAGCAGCCAAGACAGGGTGCGGGAGCAGTACTTC. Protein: CASSQDRVREQYF.